These T cell receptor beta chains were read from a single sample in a study of cytomegalovirus exposure and HLA in healthy donors. Here immunoSEQ multiplex PCR was the method, and the copy in TCRdb shows in-frame clones only, minus some. The table shows approximately 210,000 clones, with roughly four fifths occurring only once. The specimen sequenced was PBMCs. These receptors were taken from a man between 18 and 29 years old in good health and CMV-seronegative. Each CDR3 is given with its conserved first and last residue. Fields, in order: CDR3 length, clone size, D gene, J gene, V gene, CDR3 DNA, CDR3 protein. A D gene is named only where the DNA matches it firmly. Not every row has a clone size; where given, it reads once, few, many or a size class.

15,few,TRBD1,TRBJ1-4,TRBV6-1,TGTGCCAGCAGTGCCCTACAGGGGGCTCCCATCGAACTGTTTTTT,CASSALQGAPIELFF
13,once,NA,TRBJ1-5,TRBV30,TGTGCCTGGAGTGTGGAGAGAAATCAGCCCCAGCATTTT,CAWSVERNQPQHF
12,NA,NA,TRBJ2-7,TRBV12-2,TGTGCAAGTCGCCAAGTCTCCTACGAGCAGTACTTC,CASRQVSYEQYF
13,NA,NA,TRBJ2-3,TRBV5-4,TGTGCCAGCAGCTCCGGGGGCACAGATACGCAGTATTTT,CASSSGGTDTQYF
14,NA,NA,TRBJ2-1,TRBV6-5,TGTGCCAGCAGTGAACGACTAGTTCGGAATGAGCAGTTCTTC,CASSERLVRNEQFF
15,NA,NA,TRBJ1-1,TRBV27,TGTGCCAGCAGTCAACAGGGTATCTTAGTGGCTGAAGCTTTCTTT,CASSQQGILVAEAFF
16,NA,NA,TRBJ2-5,TRBV7-3,TGTGCCAGCAGCCTAGAGACAGGGTTTGGAGGGGAGACCCAGTACTTC,CASSLETGFGGETQYF
14,NA,TRBD1,TRBJ2-2,TRBV6-6,TGTGCCAGCAGCCAAGACAGGGCCACCGGGGAGCTGTTTTTT,CASSQDRATGELFF
12,NA,NA,TRBJ1-2,TRBV11-2,TGTGCCAGCAGCTTAGATTACTCTGGCTACACCTTC,CASSLDYSGYTF
13,NA,NA,TRBJ2-1,TRBV7-2,TGTGCCAGCAGCACATATACTAGGAGTGAGCAGTTCTTC,CASSTYTRSEQFF
14,NA,NA,TRBJ2-3,TRBV7-2,TGTGCCAGCAGCTTACAGCGGTCCCGCCCCCTGCAGTATTTT,CASSLQRSRPLQYF
16,NA,TRBD2,TRBJ2-7,TRBV7-2,TGTGCCAGCAGCGAACAAAGCGGGGGGCCCCCCTACGAGCAGTACTTC,CASSEQSGGPPYEQYF
15,NA,NA,TRBJ2-7,TRBV28,TGTGCCAGCAGTCGTGCCTATCCTAAGTCCTACGAGCAGTACTTC,CASSRAYPKSYEQYF
15,few,NA,TRBJ2-7,TRBV5-1,TGCGCCAGCAGCCTCGGAGGGGGCGATTTCTACGAGCAGTACTTC,CASSLGGGDFYEQYF
19,NA,TRBD2,TRBJ2-3,TRBV4-3,TGCGCCAGCAGCCAAGACTCCCTTCGGACTAGCGGGAGAATCGATACGCAGTATTTT,CASSQDSLRTSGRIDTQYF
18,NA,TRBD2,TRBJ2-5,TRBV7-6,TGTGCCAGCAGCCAGCCCCTTTCTAGCGGGATGTACCAAGAGACCCAGTACTTC,CASSQPLSSGMYQETQYF
13,once,NA,TRBJ1-4,TRBV18,TGTGCCAGCTCACCCAGGGGTCGAGAAAAACTGGTTTTT,CASSPRGREKLVF
18,NA,TRBD1,TRBJ2-2,TRBV4-1,TGCGCCAGCAGCCAAGTCCACGACAGGGGGACCAACACCGGGGAGCTGTTTTTT,CASSQVHDRGTNTGELFF
16,once,TRBD1,TRBJ1-2,TRBV2,TGTGCCAGCAGGGCCCCTAGGACAGGGGTCCCCTATGGCTACACCTTC,CASRAPRTGVPYGYTF
16,NA,TRBD2,TRBJ2-7,TRBV2,TGTGCCAGCACTGCCTCTGCTAGCGGGAGGGCCGACGAGCAGTACTTC,CASTASASGRADEQYF
16,once,NA,TRBJ2-7,TRBV21-1,TGTGCCAGCAGCCCTCGACTAGCAGCTCCTATTTACGAGCAGTACTTC,CASSPRLAAPIYEQYF
13,few,NA,TRBJ1-1,TRBV10-2,TGCGCCAGCAGTGATAATTGGGGAGCTGAAGCTTTCTTT,CASSDNWGAEAFF
12,few,NA,TRBJ2-6,TRBV6-1,TGTGGGGGAGGCTCTGGGGCCAACGTCCTGACTTTC,CGGGSGANVLTF
14,once,NA,TRBJ1-4,TRBV7-9,TGTGCCAGCCAGTACGACAGGCCTAATGAAAAACTGTTTTTT,CASQYDRPNEKLFF
15,few,TRBD1,TRBJ1-4,TRBV11-2,TGTGCCAGCAGCTCGTCGACAGGGGGTTCTGAAAAACTGTTTTTT,CASSSSTGGSEKLFF
17,NA,TRBD2,TRBJ2-7,TRBV6-1,TGTGCCAGCAGTGAAGAGGGGGGACTAGCGCACTCCTACGAGCAGTACTTC,CASSEEGGLAHSYEQYF
14,NA,NA,TRBJ1-2,TRBV27,TGTGCCAGCAGTTATTCCAGGGGTTGGGTAGGCTACACCTTC,CASSYSRGWVGYTF
15,once,TRBD1,TRBJ1-2,TRBV19,TGTGCCAGTAGTAAGGGACAGGGCCCATATTATGGCTACACCTTC,CASSKGQGPYYGYTF
14,NA,TRBD1,TRBJ1-4,TRBV2,TGTGCCAGCAGTAGGGACAGGGGTGACGAAAAACTGTTTTTT,CASSRDRGDEKLFF
18,few,NA,TRBJ2-2,TRBV5-1,TGCGCCAGCAGCCCAGGTGGGGGACTTACTTCGAACACCGGGGAGCTGTTTTTT,CASSPGGGLTSNTGELFF
14,NA,TRBD2,TRBJ2-5,TRBV19,TGTGCCAGTAGAAGTAGCGGGACACAAGAGACCCAGTACTTC,CASRSSGTQETQYF
16,NA,TRBD2,TRBJ2-1,TRBV7-9,TGTGCCAGCAGCTTAGCTAGCGGGAGTAGGTACAATGAGCAGTTCTTC,CASSLASGSRYNEQFF
13,NA,NA,TRBJ1-1,TRBV19,TGTGCCAGTATTCAGGAGGGGCGGACTGAAGCTTTCTTT,CASIQEGRTEAFF
16,NA,NA,TRBJ2-1,TRBV9,TGTGCCAGCAGCGTAGTAGCTAGCTCGGCCTACAATGAGCAGTTCTTC,CASSVVASSAYNEQFF
16,NA,TRBD2,TRBJ2-1,TRBV4-3,TGCGCCAGCAGCCAAACGGGAGGGCCTAGAGGCGGTGAGCAGTTCTTC,CASSQTGGPRGGEQFF
14,NA,NA,TRBJ2-7,TRBV5-1,TGCGCCAGCAGCTTGGCCGAACAGGGACGCGAGCAGTACTTC,CASSLAEQGREQYF
14,NA,TRBD1,TRBJ1-2,TRBV29-1,TGCAGCGTTTCGCCCGGGACAGGGGTACAAGGCTACACCTTC,CSVSPGTGVQGYTF
14,NA,NA,TRBJ1-3,TRBV25-1,TGTGCCAGCAGTGCCTCCGGGGCTGGAAACACCATATATTTT,CASSASGAGNTIYF
14,NA,NA,TRBJ1-1,TRBV5-1,TGCGCCAGCAGCTCCGTACAGGGCGAAACTGAAGCTTTCTTT,CASSSVQGETEAFF
16,NA,TRBD2,TRBJ2-3,TRBV6-6,TGTGCCAGCAGTTACTCCCTAGCGGGAGGGCGGGATACGCAGTATTTT,CASSYSLAGGRDTQYF
11,NA,NA,TRBJ2-5,TRBV28,TGTGCCAGCAGTCCTTCGGAGACCCAGTACTTC,CASSPSETQYF
17,NA,TRBD2,TRBJ2-1,TRBV27,TGTGCCAGCAGTTTATACCCCCGACTAGCGACGTACAATGAGCAGTTCTTC,CASSLYPRLATYNEQFF
14,few,NA,TRBJ1-4,TRBV7-3,TGTGCCAGCAGCTTACCTGGGGGGGACGGAAAACTGTTTTTT,CASSLPGGDGKLFF
15,NA,TRBD2,TRBJ2-7,TRBV7-2,TGTGCCAGTACTAGGCGGGGGGATTTCTCCTACGAGCAGTACTTC,CASTRRGDFSYEQYF
13,NA,NA,TRBJ1-5,TRBV5-6,TGTGCCAGCACCGTTCGAGGCAATCAGCCCCAGCATTTT,CASTVRGNQPQHF
15,once,TRBD1,TRBJ1-5,TRBV6-1,TGTGCCACCGTTCCCGGACAGGGGGCGAATCAGCCCCAGCATTTT,CATVPGQGANQPQHF
16,NA,TRBD2,TRBJ2-1,TRBV9,TGTGCCAGCAACGCGGGACTAGCGGGCTCCTACAATGAGCAGTTCTTC,CASNAGLAGSYNEQFF
14,NA,NA,TRBJ2-6,TRBV4-1,TGCGCCAGCAGCCAAGGGCTGAGGGCCAACGTCCTGACTTTC,CASSQGLRANVLTF
14,NA,TRBD1,TRBJ1-4,TRBV7-9,TGTGCCAGCAGCCCTACAGGGGGTCGGGAAAAACTGTTTTTT,CASSPTGGREKLFF
16,NA,NA,TRBJ1-1,TRBV30,TGTGCCTGGAGTGATTTTCCAGGGAGGGGAGTCACTGAAGCTTTCTTT,CAWSDFPGRGVTEAFF
13,few,NA,TRBJ2-1,TRBV9,TGTGCCAGCAGCGTTGACTATTACAATGAGCAGTTCTTC,CASSVDYYNEQFF